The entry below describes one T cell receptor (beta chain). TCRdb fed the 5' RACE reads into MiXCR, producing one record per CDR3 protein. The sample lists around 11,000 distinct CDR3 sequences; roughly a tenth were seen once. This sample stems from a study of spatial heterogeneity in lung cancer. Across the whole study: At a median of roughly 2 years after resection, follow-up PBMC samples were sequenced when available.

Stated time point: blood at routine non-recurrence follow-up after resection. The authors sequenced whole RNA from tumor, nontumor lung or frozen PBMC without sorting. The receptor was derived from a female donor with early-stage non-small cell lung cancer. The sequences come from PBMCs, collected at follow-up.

The CDR3, as DNA: TGTGCCAGCAGCTTGGCCCGGGGGGATACGCAGTATTTT. This gives the protein CASSLARGDTQYF. This sequence joins TRBV5-6 and TRBJ2-3; the D gene is possibly TRBD2 (6 bases). V lost 0 bases and J 6 bases, leaving 8 bases between the germline ends. The CDR3 loop spans 13 amino acids. Germline assignment: CDR1 SGHDT and CDR2 YYEEEE.